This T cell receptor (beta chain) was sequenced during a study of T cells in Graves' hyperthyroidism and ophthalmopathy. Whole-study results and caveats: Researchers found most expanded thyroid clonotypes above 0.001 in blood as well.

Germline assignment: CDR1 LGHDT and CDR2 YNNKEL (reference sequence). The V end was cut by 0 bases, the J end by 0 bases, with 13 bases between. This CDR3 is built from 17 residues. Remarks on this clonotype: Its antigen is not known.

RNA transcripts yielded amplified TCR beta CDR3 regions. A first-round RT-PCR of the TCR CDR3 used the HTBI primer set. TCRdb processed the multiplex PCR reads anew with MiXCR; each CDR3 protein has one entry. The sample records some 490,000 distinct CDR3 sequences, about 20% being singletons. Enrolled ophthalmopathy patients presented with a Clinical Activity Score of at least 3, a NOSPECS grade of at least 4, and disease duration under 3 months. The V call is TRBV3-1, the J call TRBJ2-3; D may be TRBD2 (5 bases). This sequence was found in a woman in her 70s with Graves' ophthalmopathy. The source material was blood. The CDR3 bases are TGTGCCAGCAGCCAAGATCGGCGGGCGCTAAGCACAGATACGCAGTATTTT. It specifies CASSQDRRALSTDTQYF.